This TCR beta chain emerged from a study of PD-1 blockade in mismatch repair-deficient tumors. This CDR3 has 14 amino acids. V lost 0 bases to trimming and J lost 0 bases, with 6 bases between them. Per germline, CDR1 KGHSH and CDR2 LQKENI. The protocol was immunoSEQ multiplex PCR, while the TCRdb copy is restricted to in-frame clones and leaves out a portion. The table shows over 100,000 clones, with around 80% occurring only once. V usage is TRBV18 and J usage is TRBJ2-7; D gene ambiguous. The TCR was taken from an adult with mismatch repair-deficient cancer. Material: peripheral blood, obtained approximately 64 weeks after starting pembrolizumab. The CDR3 is CASSPPPNSYEQYF. CDR3 nucleotide sequence: TGTGCCAGCTCACCACCCCCTAACTCCTACGAGCAGTACTTC.